A selection of T cell receptor beta chains follows, all from one sample in a study of blood T cells in healthy people across ages. TCRdb re-called the 5' RACE reads through MiXCR, storing one row per CDR3 protein. The sample holds over 1.5 million distinct CDR3 sequences, about 50% seen once. Sequenced material: blood. The receptors were sampled from a woman in her thirties or forties in good health. The CDR3 runs from the conserved cysteine through the conserved F or W. A D gene is named only where the DNA matches it firmly. Clone size is shown for a subset of rows, as once, few, many or a class of expanded clone.

>TRBV4-1|TRBJ1-2|TRBD1|.
CASSRPTTGYDYGYTF
TGCGCCAGCAGCCGACCGACGACAGGGTACGACTATGGCTACACCTTC
>TRBV12-3/TRBV12-4|TRBJ1-1|.|.
CASSFTESTEAFF
TGTGCCAGCAGTTTCACAGAGAGCACTGAAGCTTTCTTT
>TRBV12-3/TRBV12-4|TRBJ2-2|TRBD1|.
CASSPQFGQGEAGELFF
TGTGCCAGCAGTCCACAGTTCGGACAGGGGGAGGCCGGGGAGCTGTTTTTT
>TRBV5-1|TRBJ2-5|TRBD2|few
CASSLLASGGQQETQYF
TGCGCCAGCAGCTTGCTGGCCAGCGGGGGCCAACAAGAGACCCAGTACTTC
>TRBV29-1|TRBJ1-1|.|.
CSVAGVVTEAFF
TGCAGCGTTGCAGGGGTCGTAACTGAAGCTTTCTTT
>TRBV15|TRBJ2-1|.|.
CATEDRNYNEQFF
TGTGCCACCGAGGACAGAAACTACAATGAGCAGTTCTTC
>TRBV5-1|TRBJ2-7|.|.
CASRATRTAYEQYF
TGCGCCAGCCGGGCTACTAGAACTGCATACGAGCAGTACTTC
>TRBV7-3|TRBJ2-3|.|few
CASSQRPSPDTQYF
TGTGCCAGCAGCCAGAGGCCTTCCCCAGATACGCAGTATTTT
>TRBV2|TRBJ2-7|TRBD2|.
CASKSSGGSYEQYF
TGTGCCAGCAAGTCGAGCGGGGGTTCCTACGAGCAGTACTTC
>TRBV12-3/TRBV12-4|TRBJ2-5|.|few
CASRPQLALQETQYF
TGTGCCAGCAGGCCCCAGCTAGCGCTCCAAGAGACCCAGTACTTC
>TRBV7-2|TRBJ2-7|.|.
CASSVRSGQLYEQYF
TGTGCCAGCAGTGTAAGGTCGGGACAACTTTACGAGCAGTACTTC
>TRBV20-1|TRBJ2-7|.|few
CSARVVGNYEQYF
TGCAGTGCTAGAGTAGTGGGGAACTACGAGCAGTACTTC
>TRBV5-1|TRBJ2-5|.|.
CASSLKSASPGEQYF
TGCGCCAGCAGCTTGAAATCAGCGAGCCCCGGTGAGCAGTACTTC
>TRBV29-1|TRBJ2-5|TRBD1|.
CSVEGGQGSATQYF
TGCAGCGTTGAAGGGGGACAGGGGTCGGCGACCCAGTACTTC
>TRBV4-3|TRBJ2-4|TRBD2|.
CASGQEGAGMAKNIQYF
TGCGCCAGCGGCCAAGAGGGAGCGGGGATGGCCAAAAACATTCAGTACTTC
>TRBV6-1|TRBJ1-1|TRBD1|.
CASSEEATGLEAFF
TGTGCCAGCAGTGAAGAGGCGACAGGGCTTGAAGCTTTCTTT
>TRBV4-3|TRBJ2-5|TRBD2|.
CGSSQDYLGRGAQEETQYF
TGCGGCAGCAGCCAAGATTACTTAGGGCGGGGGGCTCAAGAAGAGACCCAGTACTTC
>TRBV5-1|TRBJ2-3|.|many
CASSLSADTQYF
TGTGCCAGCAGTTTGAGCGCTGATACGCAGTATTTT
>TRBV29-1|TRBJ1-2|.|few
CSVAFRGGGSYGYTF
TGCAGCGTTGCCTTCCGGGGAGGCGGTAGCTATGGCTACACCTTC
>TRBV10-1|TRBJ2-7|.|few
CASSGNSQPGKEQYF
TGCGCCAGCAGTGGAAACAGTCAACCTGGGAAGGAGCAGTACTTC
>TRBV10-3|TRBJ2-5|.|.
CAISEQLQAETQYF
TGTGCCATCAGTGAGCAGTTACAGGCAGAGACCCAGTACTTC
>TRBV7-2|TRBJ1-4|.|.
CASSLALIPTGFTTNEKPFF
TGTGCCAGCAGCTTAGCGCTAATTCCGACAGGATTCACAACTAATGAAAAACCGTTTTTT
>TRBV5-1|TRBJ1-2|TRBD1|.
CASSLEGASDGYTF
TGCGCCAGCAGCTTAGAGGGGGCGTCGGATGGCTACACCTTC
>TRBV28|TRBJ1-5|TRBD1|few
CASSSRQGSNQPQHF
TGTGCCAGCAGCTCTAGACAGGGTAGTAATCAGCCCCAGCATTTT
>TRBV6-2/TRBV6-3|TRBJ2-3|TRBD1|few
CASSYSGQVRGTDTQYF
TGTGCCAGCAGTTACTCCGGACAGGTGCGAGGCACAGATACGCAGTATTTT
>TRBV11-2|TRBJ2-7|.|.
CVSSLGGNYEQYF
TGTGTCAGCAGCTTAGGTGGGAACTACGAGCAGTACTTC
>TRBV20-1|TRBJ2-7|.|.
CSASAGAVPNEQYF
TGCAGTGCTAGCGCCGGGGCCGTACCTAACGAGCAGTACTTC
>TRBV24-1|TRBJ2-3|.|few
CATSGIHPTGLSTDTQYF
TGTGCCACCAGTGGTATCCACCCAACGGGACTCAGCACAGATACGCAGTATTTT
>TRBV11-1|TRBJ1-6|TRBD1|once
CASSLGDSGSPLHF
TGTGCCAGCAGCTTAGGGGACAGCGGATCACCCCTCCACTTT
>TRBV6-2/TRBV6-3|TRBJ1-2|.|.
CASGVWDGYTF
TGTGCCAGCGGGGTGTGGGATGGCTACACCTTC
>TRBV7-2|TRBJ2-1|TRBD2|.
CASSSGGPWYNEQFF
TGTGCCAGCAGTTCGGGGGGGCCGTGGTACAATGAGCAGTTCTTC
>TRBV28|TRBJ2-3|.|.
CASRGSGVNTQYF
TGTGCCAGCAGGGGGTCGGGCGTAAATACGCAGTATTTT
>TRBV24-1|TRBJ2-5|.|few
CATSDFGQGIGETQYF
TGTGCCACCAGTGATTTTGGCCAGGGGATCGGGGAGACCCAGTACTTC
>TRBV7-2|TRBJ2-5|.|few
CASSPFHLETQYF
TGTGCCAGCAGCCCATTCCATCTGGAGACCCAGTACTTC
>TRBV2|TRBJ2-1|.|.
CASSEFGAKYDEQFF
TGTGCCAGCAGTGAATTTGGCGCAAAATACGATGAGCAGTTCTTC
>TRBV6-1|TRBJ1-1|.|.
CASSEGYTEAFF
TGTGCCAGCAGTGAAGGGTACACTGAAGCTTTCTTT
>TRBV20-1|TRBJ2-1|.|once
CSARGISSYNEQFF
TGCAGTGCTAGGGGGATCAGCTCCTACAATGAGCAGTTCTTC
>TRBV7-3|TRBJ2-3|.|many
CASSLMGGTDTQYF
TGTGCCAGCAGCTTAATGGGCGGCACAGATACGCAGTATTTT
>TRBV27|TRBJ2-6|.|many
CASSSLSSGANVLTF
TGTGCCAGCAGTTCCCTTAGCTCTGGGGCCAACGTCCTGACTTTC
>TRBV7-9|TRBJ2-1|.|once
CASSPLGGGLRGNNEQFF
TGTGCCAGCAGCCCTCTAGGTGGAGGACTCCGGGGAAACAATGAGCAGTTCTTC
>TRBV7-2|TRBJ2-5|TRBD2|.
CVSSPGLAGSETQYF
TGTGTCAGCAGCCCTGGACTAGCGGGGTCAGAGACCCAGTACTTC
>TRBV3-1|TRBJ2-1|.|.
CASSHVQGSNEQFF
TGTGCCAGCAGCCATGTACAGGGTAGCAATGAGCAGTTCTTC
>TRBV6-5|TRBJ2-3|TRBD2|.
CASSYRDYSTDTQYF
TGTGCCAGCAGTTACAGGGACTATTCCACAGATACGCAGTATTTT
>TRBV7-2|TRBJ2-3|.|many
CASSLAAATDTQYF
TGCGCCAGCAGCTTGGCCGCAGCGACAGATACGCAGTATTTT
>TRBV18|TRBJ1-1|.|once
CASTPPGPRNTEAFF
TGTGCCAGCACACCACCGGGGCCTAGGAACACTGAAGCTTTCTTT
>TRBV28|TRBJ2-7|TRBD2|few
CASSLISWGGDEQYF
TGTGCCAGCAGTCTCATTTCATGGGGAGGGGACGAGCAGTACTTC
>TRBV20-1|TRBJ2-3|TRBD2|.
CSARGAGLAGFTDTQYF
TGCAGTGCTAGAGGAGCGGGACTAGCGGGCTTCACAGATACGCAGTATTTT
>TRBV12-5|TRBJ2-1|.|few
CASGTGNEQFF
TGTGCTAGTGGCACGGGAAATGAGCAGTTCTTC
>TRBV14|TRBJ2-1|.|few
CASSQAGRSGNEQFF
TGTGCCAGCAGCCAAGCGGGCAGGTCGGGCAATGAGCAGTTCTTC